This TCR beta chain was captured in a study of response to subunit inactivated influenza vaccine. TCRdb recomputed calls from the RT-PCR reads with MiXCR, one row per CDR3 protein. The table has hundreds of thousands of distinct CDR3 sequences, around 14% seen once. The germline V gene encodes CDR1 SQVTM and CDR2 ANQGSEA. This CDR3 comprises 13 residues. V lost 6 bases and J lost 8; bases outside the gene matches: 10. Note on this clonotype: What it binds is not known.

Study findings and constraints: Each seasonal influenza vaccination recruits few new T cells, the authors suggested.

V and J are TRBV29-1 and TRBJ2-1, with 7 bases matching TRBD2. The clonotype comes from a man aged 50 to 60 who received an inactivated influenza vaccine. The sequenced sample was PBMCs from blood, obtained 14 days before vaccination. CDR3 DNA sequence: TGCAGCGTCCTCGGGACTACTACCGATGAGCAGTTCTTC. Its protein product is CSVLGTTTDEQFF.